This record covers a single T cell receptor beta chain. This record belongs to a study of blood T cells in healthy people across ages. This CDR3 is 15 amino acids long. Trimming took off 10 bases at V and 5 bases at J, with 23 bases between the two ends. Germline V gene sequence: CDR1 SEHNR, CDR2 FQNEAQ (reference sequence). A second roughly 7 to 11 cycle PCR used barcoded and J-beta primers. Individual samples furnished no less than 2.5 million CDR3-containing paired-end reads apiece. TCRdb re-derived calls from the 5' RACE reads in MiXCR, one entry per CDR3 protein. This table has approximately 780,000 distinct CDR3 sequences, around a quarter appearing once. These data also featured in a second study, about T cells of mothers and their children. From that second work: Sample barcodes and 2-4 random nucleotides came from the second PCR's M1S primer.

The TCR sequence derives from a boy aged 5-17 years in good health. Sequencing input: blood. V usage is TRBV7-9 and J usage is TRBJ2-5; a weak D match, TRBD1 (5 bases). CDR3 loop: CATGSGSVFRETQYF. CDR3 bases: TGTGCCACCGGGTCAGGGTCAGTTTTCCGGGAGACCCAGTACTTC.